The sequence of this T cell receptor (beta chain) was determined in a study of T cell clonality in common variable immunodeficiency. Whole-study results and caveats: CVID subjects showed higher TCRbeta clonality than healthy controls. Common variable immunodeficiency TCR beta sequences reportedly had fewer deletions and N-nucleotide insertions.

CVID meant reduced serum IgG, IgA and/or IgM plus specific antibody deficiency. Of CVID subjects, 15 were female and fewer than 30 male, mean age about 40. CDR3 length: 15 amino acids. Trimming left V 2 bases short and J 3 bases short, with 13 bases between. Germline CDR1 and CDR2: PRHDT and FYEKMQ (reference sequence). The repertoire was sequenced with immunoSEQ multiplex PCR; TCRdb's copy has only in-frame clones and lacks some. The sample presents 15,000 to 20,000 clones, none singletons. Notes on this clone: The antigen is not known. The read comes to an end 3 residues before the CDR3 does, leaving the germline J gene to fill in the end.

Sequencing input: peripheral blood mononuclear cells. This clonotype originated in a human donor with common variable immunodeficiency. The genes are TRBV13 and TRBJ1-2, with D possibly TRBD1 on 5 matching bases. The CDR3 is CASSLRGSGDYGYTF. The sequenced part of the CDR3 DNA is TGTGCCAGCAGCTTAAGAGGTTCGGGGGACTATGGC.